Below, 7 T cell receptor beta chains from the same sample are listed, as sequenced in a study of T cell responses to AZD1222 COVID-19 vaccine. TCRdb keeps only in-frame clones here, not all; method: immunoSEQ multiplex PCR. The table records about 140,000 clones, 90% of them present only once. This specimen consisted of peripheral blood, obtained 28 days after the second AZD1222 dose. The receptors originated from an adult who received the AZD1222 COVID-19 vaccine.

Only one count was recorded for this clone. V gene TRBV27 combines with J gene TRBJ2-7; D not certain. V was cut by 3 bases and J by 2 bases, with 11 bases left in between. The CDR3 covers 14 residues. The germline CDR1 and CDR2 sequences are MNHEY and SMNVEV (reference sequence). The CDR3: CASSFIDGTYEQYF. CDR3 sequence (DNA): TGTGCCAGCAGTTTTATAGACGGAACCTACGAGCAGTACTTC.

This rearrangement joins TRBV18 to TRBJ2-7; 9 nucleotides match TRBD1. CDR3 length: 19 residues. V shed 4 bases, J shed 4 bases, and the junction held 20 bases outside the gene matches. Germline V CDR1 and CDR2: KGHSH, LQKENI. CDR3 in amino acids: CASSQTFAGGTGTIYEQYF. For the CDR3, the DNA is TGTGCCAGCTCACAAACCTTCGCCGGTGGGACAGGGACGATTTACGAGCAGTACTTC. Based on the CDR3 plus reference TRBV18 and TRBJ2-7, the full variable domain is NAGVMQNPRHLVRRRGQEARLRCSPMKGHSHVYWYRQLPEEGLKFMVYLQKENIIDESGMPKERFSAEFPKEGPSILRIQQVVRGDSAAYFCASSQTFAGGTGTIYEQYFGPGTRLTVT.

In its sample, this clone was seen many times. The rearrangement joins TRBV3-1 (or the pseudogene TRBV3-2) to TRBJ2-7; D is unclear. The ends were cut back, 4 bases at V and 0 bases at J, with 4 bases in the middle. The CDR3 consists of 12 residues. Germline loops: CDR1 LGHDT, CDR2 YNNKEL (reference sequence). CDR3 amino acids: CASSPPSYEQYF. CDR3 DNA sequence: TGTGCCAGCAGCCCCCCCTCCTACGAGCAGTACTTC.

The V and J genes are TRBV27 and TRBJ1-2, with TRBD1 matching over 9 bases. Germline assignment: CDR1 MNHEY and CDR2 SMNVEV (reference sequence). Unmatched junction bases numbered 7, after V lost 5 bases and J lost 3 bases. The length of the CDR3 is 15 residues. CDR3 in amino acids: CASSPRTGVYYGYTF. The CDR3 DNA is TGTGCCAGCAGTCCCAGGACAGGGGTCTACTATGGCTACACCTTC.

This chain connects TRBV28 to TRBJ2-1; 10 bases match TRBD2. V lost 2 bases and J lost 7; bases outside the gene matches: 5. The CDR3 covers 15 residues. Germline V CDR1 and CDR2: MDHEN, SYDVKM. CDR3 region: CASSLAGLAVNEQFF. In DNA form, the CDR3 reads TGTGCCAGCAGTTTAGCCGGACTAGCGGTTAATGAGCAGTTCTTC.

The gene calls are TRBV7-2 and TRBJ1-2, with D possibly TRBD1 on 6 matching bases. The CDR3 has 13 residues. Trimming pared 2 bases from V and 6 bases from J, leaving 10 bases between. Germline V gene data show CDR1 as SGHTA and CDR2 as FQGNSA. The CDR3 protein is CASSLPHRDGYTF. CDR3 coding DNA: TGTGCCAGCAGCTTACCACACAGGGATGGCTACACCTTC. The full variable domain, completed using reference TRBV7-2 and TRBJ1-2, is GAGVSQSPSNKVTEKGKDVELRCDPISGHTALYWYRQSLGQGLEFLIYFQGNSAPDKSGLPSDRFSAERTGGSVSTLTIQRTQQEDSAVYLCASSLPHRDGYTFGSGTRLTVV.

The rearrangement uses TRBV7-9 and TRBJ1-5; weak D call: TRBD1 (5 bases). CDR1 and CDR2 from the germline V gene are SEHNR and FQNEAQ (reference sequence). The V and J ends lost 5 bases and 0 bases respectively, with 17 bases between them. The CDR3 runs 17 residues. The CDR3 protein is CASSPMGVGDSNQPQHF. CDR3 bases: TGTGCCAGCAGCCCAATGGGGGTCGGGGATAGCAATCAGCCCCAGCATTTT.